The clone carrying this T cell receptor (beta chain) was found a few times. The antigen remains undetermined. TCRdb recomputed calls from the 5' RACE reads with MiXCR, one row per CDR3 protein. The sample has 200,000 or so distinct CDR3 sequences; approximately 15% are singletons. The germline V and J ends were trimmed by 3 bases and 4 bases, with 9 bases remaining between them. CDR1 is SGHNT and CDR2 is YENEEA in the germline V gene. The CDR3 is made up of 13 amino acids. This entry comes from a study of identical twins. Study observations and caveats: The conclusions drew on cross-sectional statistical analysis instead of tracking the same donors.

The same specimen was also included in a second study, on T cells expressing NK-cell markers. That study adds: CD8+ T cells in six or seven donors included dominant NKG2C+ clonotypes at 1.0-7.0%.

The TCR comes from a woman younger than 35 in good health. The sequencing input was CD8+ T cells sorted from blood. The chain employs TRBV11-3 and TRBJ1-2; D gene unclear. The DNA for the CDR3 is TGTGCCAGCAGCTTTGGCGGTTCCTATGGCTACACCTTC. Translating it yields CASSFGGSYGYTF. The whole variable domain, filled in from reference TRBV11-3 and TRBJ1-2, reads EAGVVQSPRYKIIEKKQPVAFWCNPISGHNTLYWYLQNLGQGPELLIRYENEEAVDDSQLPKDRFSAERLKGVDSTLKIQPAELGDSAVYLCASSFGGSYGYTFGSGTRLTVV.